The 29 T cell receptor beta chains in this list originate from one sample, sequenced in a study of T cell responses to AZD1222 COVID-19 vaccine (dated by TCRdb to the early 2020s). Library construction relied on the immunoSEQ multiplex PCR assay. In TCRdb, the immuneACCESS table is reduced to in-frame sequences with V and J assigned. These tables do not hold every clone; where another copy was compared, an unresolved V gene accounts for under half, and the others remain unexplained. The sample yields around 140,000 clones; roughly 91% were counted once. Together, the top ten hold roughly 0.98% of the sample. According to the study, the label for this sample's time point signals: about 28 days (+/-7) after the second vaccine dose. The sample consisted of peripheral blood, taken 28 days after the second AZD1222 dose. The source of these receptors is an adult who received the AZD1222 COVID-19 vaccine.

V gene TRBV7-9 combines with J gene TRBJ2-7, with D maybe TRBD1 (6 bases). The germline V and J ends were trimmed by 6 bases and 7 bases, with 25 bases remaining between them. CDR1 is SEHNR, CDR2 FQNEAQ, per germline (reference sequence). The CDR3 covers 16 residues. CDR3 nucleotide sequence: TGTGCCAGCAGTTTGCCCGCCGGGACAAAGGGATGGGAGCAGTACTTC. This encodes CASSLPAGTKGWEQYF.

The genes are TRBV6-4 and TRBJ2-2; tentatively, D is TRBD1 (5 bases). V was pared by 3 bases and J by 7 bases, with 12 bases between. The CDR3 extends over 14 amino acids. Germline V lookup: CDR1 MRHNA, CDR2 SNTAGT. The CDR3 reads CASSDGREGGELFF. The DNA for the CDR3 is TGTGCCAGCAGTGATGGCAGGGAAGGCGGGGAGCTGTTTTTT.

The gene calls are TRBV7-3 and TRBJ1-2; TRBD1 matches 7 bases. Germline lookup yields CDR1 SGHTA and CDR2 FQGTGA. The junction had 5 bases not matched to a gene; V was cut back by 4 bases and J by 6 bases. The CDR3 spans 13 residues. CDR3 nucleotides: TGTGCCAGCAGCTCGACAGGGCCGGATGGCTACACCTTC. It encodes CASSSTGPDGYTF.

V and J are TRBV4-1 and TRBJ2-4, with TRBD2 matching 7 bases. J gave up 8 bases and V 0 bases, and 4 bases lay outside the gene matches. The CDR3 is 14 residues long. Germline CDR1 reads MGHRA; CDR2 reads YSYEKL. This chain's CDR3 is CASSQEGRGDIQYF. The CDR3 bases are TGCGCCAGCAGCCAAGAGGGCCGGGGGGACATTCAGTACTTC.

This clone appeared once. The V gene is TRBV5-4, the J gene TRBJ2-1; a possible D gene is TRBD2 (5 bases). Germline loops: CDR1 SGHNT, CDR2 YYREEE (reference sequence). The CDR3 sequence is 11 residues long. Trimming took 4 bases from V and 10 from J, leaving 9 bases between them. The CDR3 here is CASSLSDEQFF. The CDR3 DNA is TGTGCCAGCAGCCTTAGCGACGAGCAGTTCTTC.

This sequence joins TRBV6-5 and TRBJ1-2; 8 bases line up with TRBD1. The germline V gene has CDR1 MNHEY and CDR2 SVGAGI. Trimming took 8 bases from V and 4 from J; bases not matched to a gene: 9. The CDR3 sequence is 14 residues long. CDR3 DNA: TGTGCCAGCGCTCTCGACAGGGGCCTCTATGGCTACACCTTC. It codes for CASALDRGLYGYTF.

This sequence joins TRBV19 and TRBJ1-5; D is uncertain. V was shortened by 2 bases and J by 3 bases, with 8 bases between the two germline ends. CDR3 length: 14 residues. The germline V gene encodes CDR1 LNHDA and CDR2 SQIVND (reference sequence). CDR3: CASSIQVPNQPQHF. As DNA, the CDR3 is TGTGCCAGTAGTATACAGGTGCCCAATCAGCCCCAGCATTTT.

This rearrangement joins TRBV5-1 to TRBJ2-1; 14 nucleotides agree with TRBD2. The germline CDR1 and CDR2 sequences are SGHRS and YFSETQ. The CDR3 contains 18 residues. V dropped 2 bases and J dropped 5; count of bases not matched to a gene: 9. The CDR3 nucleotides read TGCGCCAGCAGCTTCCCGGGACTAGCGGGAGTTCCCCACAATGAGCAGTTCTTC. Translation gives CASSFPGLAGVPHNEQFF.

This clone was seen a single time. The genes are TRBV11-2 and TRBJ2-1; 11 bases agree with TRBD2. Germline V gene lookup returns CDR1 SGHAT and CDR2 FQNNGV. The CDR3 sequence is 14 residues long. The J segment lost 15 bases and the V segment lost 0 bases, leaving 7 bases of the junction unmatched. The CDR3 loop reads CASSLDGSGRAAFF. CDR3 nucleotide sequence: TGTGCCAGCAGCTTAGATGGTAGCGGGAGGGCCGCGTTCTTC.

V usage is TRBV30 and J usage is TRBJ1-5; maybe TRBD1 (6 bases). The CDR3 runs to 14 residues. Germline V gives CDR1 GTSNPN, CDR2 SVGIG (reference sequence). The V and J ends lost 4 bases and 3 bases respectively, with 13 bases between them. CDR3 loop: CAWTQGQLNQPQHF. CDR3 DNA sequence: TGTGCCTGGACCCAAGGACAGCTCAATCAGCCCCAGCATTTT.

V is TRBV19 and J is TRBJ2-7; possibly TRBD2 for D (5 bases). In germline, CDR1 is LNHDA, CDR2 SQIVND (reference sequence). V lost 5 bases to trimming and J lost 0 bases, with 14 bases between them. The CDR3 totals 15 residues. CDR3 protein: CASSSRGSSSYEQYF. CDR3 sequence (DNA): TGTGCCAGTAGTTCCCGGGGATCTAGCTCCTACGAGCAGTACTTC.

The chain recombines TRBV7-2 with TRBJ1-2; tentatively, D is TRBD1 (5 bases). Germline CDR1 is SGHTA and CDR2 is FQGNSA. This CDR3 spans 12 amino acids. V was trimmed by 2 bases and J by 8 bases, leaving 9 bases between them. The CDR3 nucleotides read TGTGCCAGCAGCTTACAGGGCTACGGCTACACCTTC. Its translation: CASSLQGYGYTF.

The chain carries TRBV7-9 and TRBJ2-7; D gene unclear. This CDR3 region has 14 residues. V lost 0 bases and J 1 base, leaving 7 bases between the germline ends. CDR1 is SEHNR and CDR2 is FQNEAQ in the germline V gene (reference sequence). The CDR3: CASSLAVFSYEQYF. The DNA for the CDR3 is TGTGCCAGCAGCTTAGCTGTCTTTTCCTACGAGCAGTACTTC.

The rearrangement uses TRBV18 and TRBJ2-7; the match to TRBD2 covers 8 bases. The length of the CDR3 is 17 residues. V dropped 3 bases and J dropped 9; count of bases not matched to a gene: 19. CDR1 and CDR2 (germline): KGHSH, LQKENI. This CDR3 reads CASSPQRTSPGGASQYF. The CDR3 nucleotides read TGTGCCAGCTCACCTCAGAGGACTAGCCCGGGTGGGGCGTCGCAGTACTTC.

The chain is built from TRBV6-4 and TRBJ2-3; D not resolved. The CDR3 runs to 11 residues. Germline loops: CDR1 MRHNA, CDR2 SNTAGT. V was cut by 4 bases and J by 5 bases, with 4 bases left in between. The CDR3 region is CASSAGDTQYF. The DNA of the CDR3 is TGTGCCAGCAGTGCAGGAGATACGCAGTATTTT.

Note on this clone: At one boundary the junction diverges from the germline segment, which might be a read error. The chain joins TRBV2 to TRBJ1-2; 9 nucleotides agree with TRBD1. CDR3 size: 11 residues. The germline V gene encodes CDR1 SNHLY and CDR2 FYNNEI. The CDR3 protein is CASTTGGKGVF. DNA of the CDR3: TGTGCCAGCACAACAGGGGGCAAAGGAGTCTTC.

CDR3 nucleotide sequence: TGTGCCTGGAGTTCCTTGAATACGCAGTATTTT. It translates to CAWSSLNTQYF. This chain connects TRBV30 to TRBJ2-3; D gene uncertain. V lost 2 bases to trimming and J lost 7 bases, with 7 bases between them. The length of the CDR3 is 11 residues. Germline V gene lookup returns CDR1 GTSNPN and CDR2 SVGIG (reference sequence). Based on the CDR3 plus reference TRBV30 and TRBJ2-3, the full variable domain is SQTIHQWPATLVQPVGSPLSLECTVEGTSNPNLYWYRQAAGRGLQLLFYSVGIGQISSEVPQNLSASRPQDRQFILSSKKLLLSDSGFYLCAWSSLNTQYFGPGTRLTVL.

The CDR3 spells CASSHWGIQETQYF. CDR3 coding DNA: TGTGCCAGCAGCCACTGGGGAATCCAAGAGACCCAGTACTTC. The chain combines TRBV4-2 with TRBJ2-5, with D unresolved. V was pared by 3 bases and J by 1 base, with 9 bases between. CDR3 length equals 14 residues. Germline CDR1 and CDR2: LGHNA and YNFKEQ.

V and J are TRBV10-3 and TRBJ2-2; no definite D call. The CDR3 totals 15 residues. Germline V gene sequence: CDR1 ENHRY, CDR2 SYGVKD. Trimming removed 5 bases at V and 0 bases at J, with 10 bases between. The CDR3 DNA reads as TGTGCCATCAGTATAGCAGTTTCGAACACCGGGGAGCTGTTTTTT. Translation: CAISIAVSNTGELFF.

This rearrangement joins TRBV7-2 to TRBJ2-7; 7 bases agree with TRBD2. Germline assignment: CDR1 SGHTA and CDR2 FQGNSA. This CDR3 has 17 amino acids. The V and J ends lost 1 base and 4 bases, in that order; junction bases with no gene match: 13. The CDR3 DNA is TGTGCCAGCAGCTTAGACACCTTCTCCGGGGAGGGTTACGAGCAGTACTTC. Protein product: CASSLDTFSGEGYEQYF.

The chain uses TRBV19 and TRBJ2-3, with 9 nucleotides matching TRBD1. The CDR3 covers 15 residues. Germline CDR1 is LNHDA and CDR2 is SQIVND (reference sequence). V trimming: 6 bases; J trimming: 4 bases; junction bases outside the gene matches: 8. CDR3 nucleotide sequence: TGTGCCAGTAGACAGGGGGCCTCGGTTCCAGATACGCAGTATTTT. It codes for CASRQGASVPDTQYF.

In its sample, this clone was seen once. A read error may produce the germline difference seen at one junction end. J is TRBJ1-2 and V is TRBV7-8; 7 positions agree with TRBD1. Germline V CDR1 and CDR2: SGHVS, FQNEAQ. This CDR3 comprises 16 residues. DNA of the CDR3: TGTGCCGGCAGCTTAGTAATGGGACAGAAGGTATATGGCTACACCTTC. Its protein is CAGSLVMGQKVYGYTF.

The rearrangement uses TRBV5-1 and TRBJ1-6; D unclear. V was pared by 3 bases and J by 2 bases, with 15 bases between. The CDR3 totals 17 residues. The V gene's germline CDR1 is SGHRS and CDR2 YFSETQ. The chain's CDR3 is CASSSSPSGAYNSPLHF. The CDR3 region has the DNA TGCGCCAGCAGCTCATCCCCAAGTGGGGCCTATAATTCACCCCTCCACTTT.

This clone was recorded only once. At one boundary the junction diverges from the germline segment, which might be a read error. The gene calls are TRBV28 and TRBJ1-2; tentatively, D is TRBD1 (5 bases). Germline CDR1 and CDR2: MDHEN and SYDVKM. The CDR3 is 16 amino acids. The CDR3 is CASSLRLSGLIRDAGF. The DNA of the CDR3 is TGTGCCAGCAGTTTGCGCCTCTCAGGGTTAATTAGGGACGCCGGCTTC.

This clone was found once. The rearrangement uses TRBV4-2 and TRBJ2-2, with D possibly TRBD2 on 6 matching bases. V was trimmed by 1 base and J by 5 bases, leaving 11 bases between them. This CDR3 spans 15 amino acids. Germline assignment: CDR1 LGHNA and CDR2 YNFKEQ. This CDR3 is CASSQASGGTGELFF. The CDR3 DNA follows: TGTGCCAGCAGCCAAGCGAGTGGAGGGACCGGGGAGCTGTTTTTT.

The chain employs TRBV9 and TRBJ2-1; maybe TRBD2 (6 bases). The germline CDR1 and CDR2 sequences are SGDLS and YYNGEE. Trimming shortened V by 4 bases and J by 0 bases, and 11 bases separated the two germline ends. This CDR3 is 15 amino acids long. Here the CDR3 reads CASSPSGLSYNEQFF. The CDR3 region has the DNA TGTGCCAGCAGCCCGTCGGGACTCTCCTACAATGAGCAGTTCTTC.

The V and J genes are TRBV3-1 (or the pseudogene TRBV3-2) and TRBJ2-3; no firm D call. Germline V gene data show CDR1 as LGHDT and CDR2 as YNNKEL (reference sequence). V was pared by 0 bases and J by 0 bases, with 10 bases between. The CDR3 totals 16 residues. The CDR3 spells CASSQEGWYSTDTQYF. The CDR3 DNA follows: TGTGCCAGCAGCCAAGAAGGTTGGTACAGCACAGATACGCAGTATTTT.

This CDR3 reads CASSLGTGGFEQYF. CDR3 nucleotides: TGTGCCAGCAGTTTGGGGACAGGGGGCTTCGAGCAGTACTTC. The chain combines TRBV27 with TRBJ2-7, with 12 bases aligning to TRBD1. This CDR3 has 14 residues. Per germline, CDR1 MNHEY and CDR2 SMNVEV (reference sequence). After removal of 3 bases from V and 6 bases from J, the junction contained 3 bases not matched to a gene.

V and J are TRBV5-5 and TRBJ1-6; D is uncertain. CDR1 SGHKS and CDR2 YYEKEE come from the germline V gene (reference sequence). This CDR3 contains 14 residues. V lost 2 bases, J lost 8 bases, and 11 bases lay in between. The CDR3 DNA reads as TGTGCCAGCAGCTTTCGGTGGGCCGATTCACCCCTCCACTTT. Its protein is CASSFRWADSPLHF. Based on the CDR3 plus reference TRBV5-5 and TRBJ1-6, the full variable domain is DAGVTQSPTHLIKTRGQQVTLRCSPISGHKSVSWYQQVLGQGPQFIFQYYEKEERGRGNFPDRFSARQFPNYSSELNVNALLLGDSALYLCASSFRWADSPLHFGNGTRLTVT.